A single sample is the source of the 31 T cell receptor beta chains below, sequenced in a study of blood T cell repertoires in COVID-19. TCRdb's table, derived via immunoSEQ multiplex PCR, lists solely in-frame clones and lacks some. The sample records about 400,000 clones, approximately 86% being singletons. The sequencing input was peripheral blood. Receptors originate from a woman aged 55-69 years with COVID-19, enrolled during active disease.

The rearrangement joins TRBV7-2 to TRBJ2-1; perhaps TRBD1 as D (5 bases). Germline CDR1 and CDR2: SGHTA and FQGNSA. The CDR3 contains 13 residues. Trimming removed 3 bases at V and 8 bases at J, with 11 bases between. CDR3 bases: TGTGCCAGCAGCTTCCGAACAGGCGATGAGCAGTTCTTC. It specifies CASSFRTGDEQFF.

The chain couples TRBV4-3 to TRBJ2-6; 7 bases fit TRBD1. The CDR3 consists of 18 residues. CDR1 LGHNA and CDR2 YSLEER come from the germline V gene. With 3 bases clipped from V and 1 base from J, the junction kept 9 bases outside the gene matches. CDR3 sequence reads: CASSQGEGQFSGANVLTF. DNA of the CDR3: TGCGCCAGCAGCCAGGGTGAGGGACAGTTTTCTGGGGCCAACGTCCTGACTTTC.

The chain couples TRBV5-4 to TRBJ2-7; 9 bases fit TRBD2. The CDR3 contains 15 residues. Per the germline V gene, CDR1 is SGHNT and CDR2 is YYREEE (reference sequence). The junction had 5 bases not matched to a gene; V was cut back by 0 bases and J by 4 bases. CDR3 sequence: CASSLAAGGPYEQYF. The CDR3 nucleotides read TGTGCCAGCAGCTTGGCGGCGGGGGGGCCGTACGAGCAGTACTTC.

The chain employs TRBV6-5 and TRBJ1-3; possible D gene TRBD1, 5 bases. The CDR3 runs to 14 residues. Germline V gene data show CDR1 as MNHEY and CDR2 as SVGAGI. V was cut by 7 bases and J by 0 bases, with 10 bases left in between. This CDR3 is CASNGGNSGNTIYF. The CDR3 region has the DNA TGTGCCAGCAACGGGGGAAACTCTGGAAACACCATATATTTT.

V usage is TRBV20-1 and J usage is TRBJ2-2, with 7 bases lining up with TRBD2. V lost 3 bases and J lost 6; bases outside the gene matches: 7. Germline CDR1 is DFQATT and CDR2 is SNEGSKA (reference sequence). The CDR3 is 14 amino acids. DNA for the CDR3: TGCAGTGCTAGTCGTCCAGCGGGGCCCGGGGAGCTGTTTTTT. Its protein product is CSASRPAGPGELFF.

The chain joins TRBV12-5 to TRBJ1-1; maybe TRBD1 (6 bases). CDR3 length: 17 residues. V lost 5 bases, J lost 0 bases, and 19 bases lay in between. Germline CDR1 is LGHNT and CDR2 is FRNRAP. The CDR3 region has the DNA TGTGCTAGTGGTCCGTTAACAGGGTCTCGGGTGAACACTGAAGCTTTCTTT. Protein product: CASGPLTGSRVNTEAFF.

The chain employs TRBV5-1 and TRBJ2-7, with a weak D call TRBD2 (6 bases). V shed 4 bases and J shed 2 bases, with 13 bases lying between them. The germline CDR1 and CDR2 sequences are SGHRS and YFSETQ. This CDR3 spans 14 amino acids. Here the CDR3 reads CASSTYGGTYEQYF. For the CDR3, the DNA is TGCGCCAGCAGCACATACGGAGGGACCTACGAGCAGTACTTC.

The V call is TRBV7-9, the J call TRBJ1-2; weak D call: TRBD1 (5 bases). This CDR3 is 14 amino acids long. The germline CDR1 and CDR2 sequences are SEHNR and FQNEAQ (reference sequence). V was shortened by 8 bases and J by 0 bases, with 13 bases between the two germline ends. The CDR3 spells CASGEQVSNYGYTF. CDR3 bases: TGTGCCAGCGGAGAACAGGTTTCTAACTATGGCTACACCTTC.

The chain combines TRBV4-1 with TRBJ1-6, with D unresolved. CDR3 size: 15 residues. Germline V gene sequence: CDR1 MGHRA, CDR2 YSYEKL. Deletions cut 0 bases from V and 9 bases from J, with 12 bases between. Here the CDR3 DNA reads TGCGCCAGCAGCCAAGATTGGGGAGGTTTTTCACCCCTCCACTTT. This translates into CASSQDWGGFSPLHF.

The chain carries TRBV6-5 and TRBJ2-1; 7 bases are shared with TRBD2. There are 11 residues in the CDR3. In germline, CDR1 is MNHEY, CDR2 SVGAGI. The V and J ends lost 7 bases and 7 bases, in that order; junction bases with no gene match: 1. CDR3 coding DNA: TGTGCCAGCATGCGGGGGAATGAGCAGTTCTTC. It yields the protein CASMRGNEQFF.

The CDR3 loop is CATSRGQGSGNTIYF. The CDR3 nucleotides read TGTGCCACCAGCAGAGGACAGGGATCTGGAAACACCATATATTTT. This chain connects TRBV15 to TRBJ1-3; 7 nucleotides match TRBD1. This CDR3 contains 15 residues. V trimming: 1 base; J trimming: 1 base; junction bases outside the gene matches: 1. Per germline, CDR1 LNHNV and CDR2 YYDKDF (reference sequence).

The rearrangement joins TRBV29-1 to TRBJ2-1; 10 bases fit TRBD2. The germline V gene has CDR1 SQVTM and CDR2 ANQGSEA. The CDR3 runs to 15 residues. The junction had 9 bases not matched to a gene; V was cut back by 3 bases and J by 7 bases. The CDR3 is CSVDEVAGGANEQFF. In nucleotides, the CDR3 is TGCAGCGTTGATGAGGTAGCGGGGGGCGCTAATGAGCAGTTCTTC.

This clone was seen once. This chain links TRBV5-1 with TRBJ1-1, with TRBD1 matching over 7 bases. The CDR3 sequence is 15 residues long. V shed 1 base and J 5 bases; nucleotides not matched to a gene: 8. CDR1 SGHRS and CDR2 YFSETQ come from the germline V gene. The CDR3: CASSLLEGATTEAFF. Here the CDR3 DNA reads TGCGCCAGCAGCTTGCTCGAGGGGGCGACGACTGAAGCTTTCTTT.

The chain joins TRBV5-1 to TRBJ1-2; 9 bases are a match to TRBD1. Germline CDR1 and CDR2: SGHRS and YFSETQ. The CDR3 loop spans 13 amino acids. The V and J ends lost 2 bases and 7 bases, in that order; junction bases with no gene match: 3. CDR3 residues: CASSFTGGGGYTF. The CDR3 DNA sequence: TGCGCCAGCAGCTTTACAGGGGGCGGTGGCTACACCTTC.

This chain connects TRBV5-1 to TRBJ1-6, with D uncertain. In germline, CDR1 is SGHRS, CDR2 YFSETQ. Trimming left V 0 bases short and J 10 bases short, with 17 bases between. The CDR3 is 16 residues long. This CDR3 reads CASSLVWGGNESPLHF. For the CDR3, the DNA is TGCGCCAGCAGCTTGGTATGGGGAGGCAACGAGTCACCCCTCCACTTT.

The V call is TRBV7-6, the J call TRBJ2-2; 7 bases map to TRBD1. Germline CDR1 SGHVS, CDR2 FNYEAQ. This CDR3 has 16 amino acids. V dropped 3 bases and J dropped 5; count of bases not matched to a gene: 9. The CDR3 sequence: CASSLDTGAGTGELFF. The CDR3 coding sequence is TGTGCCAGCAGCTTGGATACAGGGGCCGGGACCGGGGAGCTGTTTTTT.

V gene TRBV5-4 combines with J gene TRBJ2-2, with TRBD1 matching over 9 bases. Germline V lookup: CDR1 SGHNT, CDR2 YYREEE (reference sequence). This CDR3 has 15 amino acids. V shed 3 bases and J 7 bases; nucleotides not matched to a gene: 7. The CDR3 sequence is CASSWGRDRVGELFF. In DNA form, the CDR3 reads TGTGCCAGCAGCTGGGGCCGGGACAGGGTCGGGGAGCTGTTTTTT.

The rearrangement joins TRBV7-3 to TRBJ2-3; 8 positions agree with TRBD2. Germline values: CDR1 SGHTA, CDR2 FQGTGA. The J segment lost 1 base and the V segment lost 3 bases, leaving 6 bases of the junction unmatched. This CDR3 contains 16 residues. The CDR3 reads CASSFLSGTGTDTQYF. In nucleotides, the CDR3 is TGTGCCAGCAGCTTTCTTAGCGGGACGGGCACAGATACGCAGTATTTT.

The V gene is TRBV5-1, the J gene TRBJ1-4; TRBD1 matches at 9 bases. Germline V lookup: CDR1 SGHRS, CDR2 YFSETQ. With V trimmed by 4 bases and J by 9 bases, 7 bases remained unmatched. This CDR3 contains 14 residues. CDR3 residues: CASSAGTGSQKLFF. The DNA for the CDR3 is TGCGCCAGCAGCGCGGGGACAGGGAGTCAAAAACTGTTTTTT.

This rearrangement joins TRBV5-1 to TRBJ1-2; 10 nucleotides match TRBD1. V lost 2 bases, J lost 14 bases, and 18 bases stayed unmatched. There are 16 residues in the CDR3. Germline CDR1 and CDR2: SGHRS and YFSETQ. CDR3 nucleotide sequence: TGCGCCAGCAGCTTCGCCGACAGGGGGCAGTTTTGTTGGTTTACCTTC. This codes for CASSFADRGQFCWFTF.

This rearrangement joins TRBV4-1 to TRBJ2-5, with D possibly being TRBD2 (6 bases). The CDR3 loop spans 17 amino acids. CDR1 and CDR2 from the germline V gene are MGHRA and YSYEKL. The V end lost 1 base, the J end lost 5 bases, and 20 bases lay between the germline ends. The CDR3 is CASSQGVRDLGGETQYF. The CDR3 coding sequence is TGCGCCAGCAGCCAAGGCGTCCGAGACCTCGGAGGGGAGACCCAGTACTTC.

As DNA, the CDR3 is TGTGCCAGCAGCGTGGGCGACGACATCACCCGGGCCAAAAACATTCAGTACTTC. This sequence encodes CASSVGDDITRAKNIQYF. The chain combines TRBV7-9 with TRBJ2-4; D gene unclear. Trimming removed 5 bases at V and 1 base at J, with 21 bases between. Germline CDR1 is SEHNR and CDR2 is FQNEAQ (reference sequence). CDR3 length equals 18 residues.

The chain combines TRBV5-5 with TRBJ1-4; D gene uncertain. Germline values: CDR1 SGHKS, CDR2 YYEKEE (reference sequence). Trimming cost V 1 base and J 4 bases, with 11 bases left between them. The CDR3 has 15 residues. The CDR3 sequence: CASSLLMSGNEKLFF. The CDR3 bases are TGTGCCAGCAGCTTGTTGATGAGCGGTAATGAAAAACTGTTTTTT. Supplemented by reference TRBV5-5 and TRBJ1-4, the full variable domain reads DAGVTQSPTHLIKTRGQQVTLRCSPISGHKSVSWYQQVLGQGPQFIFQYYEKEERGRGNFPDRFSARQFPNYSSELNVNALLLGDSALYLCASSLLMSGNEKLFFGSGTQLSVL.

The V gene is TRBV4-3, the J gene TRBJ2-3; no clear D gene. The germline V gene has CDR1 LGHNA and CDR2 YSLEER. This CDR3 comprises 15 residues. V was pared by 4 bases and J by 1 base, with 12 bases between. The DNA for the CDR3 is TGCGCCAGCAGCCCCTTGAGCCCTGGCACAGATACGCAGTATTTT. Translation: CASSPLSPGTDTQYF.

This clone appeared many times. The chain is built from TRBV19 and TRBJ1-1; TRBD1 aligns across 8 bases. This CDR3 contains 13 residues. The germline V gene has CDR1 LNHDA and CDR2 SQIVND (reference sequence). V dropped 5 bases and J dropped 7; count of bases not matched to a gene: 6. The CDR3 protein is CASSADRGGEAFF. Written as DNA, the CDR3 is TGTGCCAGTAGTGCCGACAGGGGAGGTGAAGCTTTCTTT.

The rearrangement uses TRBV4-3 and TRBJ2-1; 9 nucleotides match TRBD2. The length of the CDR3 is 17 residues. Germline V gives CDR1 LGHNA, CDR2 YSLEER. The J segment lost 7 bases and the V segment lost 0 bases, leaving 10 bases of the junction unmatched. The DNA of the CDR3 is TGCGCCAGCAGCCAAGAGATGGGGCTAGCGGGGCGGAATGAGCAGTTCTTC. Translation: CASSQEMGLAGRNEQFF.

This chain links TRBV4-1 with TRBJ2-3; 8 bases are a match to TRBD2. The CDR3 consists of 15 residues. From germline, CDR1 is MGHRA and CDR2 YSYEKL. V was clipped by 4 bases and J by 2 bases; unmatched bases: 5. In DNA, the CDR3 is TGCGCCAGCAGCCCAACTAGCGGATACACAGATACGCAGTATTTT. Amino acid sequence: CASSPTSGYTDTQYF.

The table lists this clone with a count of one. The V and J genes are TRBV5-8 and TRBJ2-3; 10 bases agree with TRBD2. The CDR3 consists of 17 residues. With 4 bases clipped from V and 2 bases from J, the junction kept 10 bases outside the gene matches. CDR1 SGHTS and CDR2 YDEGEE come from the germline V gene. As DNA, the CDR3 is TGTGCCAGCAGCACCCTAACTAGCGGGGAACCCACAGATACGCAGTATTTT. Translating gives CASSTLTSGEPTDTQYF.

This chain joins TRBV11-3 and TRBJ2-3, with 11 bases matching TRBD2. After removal of 8 bases from V and 1 base from J, the junction contained 5 bases not matched to a gene. This CDR3 contains 15 residues. CDR1 is SGHNT and CDR2 is YENEEA in the germline V gene. CDR3 amino acids: CASCSGLAGTDTQYF. The CDR3, as DNA: TGTGCCAGCTGCTCGGGACTAGCGGGCACAGATACGCAGTATTTT.

V and J are TRBV6-5 and TRBJ1-6, with 7 bases lining up with TRBD1. This CDR3 has 15 amino acids. Unmatched junction bases numbered 8, after V lost 6 bases and J lost 6 bases. Germline CDR1 and CDR2: MNHEY and SVGAGI. CDR3 coding DNA: TGTGCCAGCAGAGGGGGCCAGAATCTTAATTCACCCCTCCACTTT. Translation gives CASRGGQNLNSPLHF.

The chain combines TRBV4-2 with TRBJ1-2, with unresolved D. There are 15 residues in the CDR3. Trimming left V 1 base short and J 4 bases short, with 13 bases between. Germline CDR1 is LGHNA and CDR2 is YNFKEQ. The CDR3: CASSQGGGNAYGYTF. In DNA, the CDR3 is TGTGCCAGCAGCCAAGGGGGAGGGAATGCCTATGGCTACACCTTC.